This TCR beta chain was retrieved from a study of blood T cell repertoires in COVID-19. Across the whole study: Acute and convalescent COVID-19 specimens originated in the United States, Italy and Spain. Nucleic acid was either cDNA or gDNA, and it came from T cells, B-cell-depleted T cells, or PBMCs.

Per the authors' pipeline: From reference gene primer amplification, estimates of nucleated cell counts were derived. The repertoire was sequenced with immunoSEQ multiplex PCR; TCRdb's copy has only in-frame clones and lacks some. V and J calls and clone size come straight from that table; D and trimming were deduced from the DNA. The sample gives 200,000 to 300,000 clones, about 86% of which show up once; around 1.8% is in the top ten. The CDR3 loop spans 13 amino acids. V lost 2 bases and J lost 4, with 8 bases in between. Germline CDR1 and CDR2: MNHEY and SVGAGI. This TCR came from a man aged 25-45 years with active or convalescent COVID-19. Material: peripheral blood. The chain carries TRBV6-5 and TRBJ1-1; D unclear. The CDR3 sequence is CASSYPGSTEAFF. CDR3 DNA: TGTGCCAGCAGTTACCCGGGTTCCACTGAAGCTTTCTTT.